This TCR beta chain was recorded in a study of blood T cell repertoires in COVID-19. As for the study in general: Samples taken during acute and convalescent COVID-19 were collected in the United States, Italy and Spain. PBMCs, B-cell-depleted T cells, or T cells provided the cDNA or gDNA that made up the material.

Methods used by the authors: Amplification of reference gene primers was used by the study to estimate nucleated cell counts. The assay was immunoSEQ multiplex PCR, and TCRdb's table has in-frame clones only and misses some. V and J calls and clone size are those listed in that table; D and trimming were worked out from the DNA. The sample contains over 15,000 clones, around four fifths of which appear only once. The TCR was taken from a man aged 70-80 years with active or convalescent COVID-19. Sequencing used peripheral blood.

The CDR3 reads CASSRPGTSYEQYF. In DNA, the CDR3 is TGTGCCAGTAGCCGTCCCGGGACATCCTACGAGCAGTACTTC. The rearrangement uses TRBV19 and TRBJ2-7, with D perhaps TRBD1 (6 bases). The CDR3 spans 14 residues. The V end lost 6 bases, the J end lost 1 base, and 13 bases lay between the germline ends. The germline V gene encodes CDR1 LNHDA and CDR2 SQIVND (reference sequence).